The 17 T cell receptor beta chains below come from one sample, sequenced in a study of blood T cell repertoires in COVID-19. The table came from immunoSEQ multiplex PCR; TCRdb's copy has only in-frame clones and leaves some out. The data hold about 11,000 clones, with around 71% observed a single time. The sample consisted of peripheral blood. Source of these receptors: a man between 60 and 75 years old with COVID-19, enrolled during active disease.

The rearrangement joins TRBV4-1 to TRBJ2-7, with D perhaps matching TRBD2 (5 bases). CDR3 length: 12 amino acids. The V end was cut by 0 bases, the J end by 5 bases, with 5 bases between. CDR1 is MGHRA, CDR2 YSYEKL, per germline. The CDR3 region has the DNA TGCGCCAGCAGCCAAGAGAGGGACGAGCAGTACGTC. Protein: CASSQERDEQYV.

V usage is TRBV5-8 and J usage is TRBJ1-1; possible D gene TRBD1, 6 bases. From germline, CDR1 is SGHTS and CDR2 YDEGEE. The V and J ends lost 2 bases and 4 bases respectively, with 12 bases between them. This CDR3 is 14 amino acids long. In DNA, the CDR3 is TGTGCCAGCAGCTTCGACAGGATAGGCACTGAAGCTTTCTTT. It codes for CASSFDRIGTEAFF.

This clone turned up a few times. The chain combines TRBV19 with TRBJ2-3; 10 bases are a match to TRBD2. This CDR3 is 15 amino acids long. CDR1 and CDR2 from the germline V gene are LNHDA and SQIVND (reference sequence). V gave up 5 bases and J gave up 6 bases; unmatched junction bases: 8. For the CDR3, the DNA is TGTGCCAGTAGTCTTCTAGCGGGGGTTCCGGATACGCAGTATTTT. It codes for CASSLLAGVPDTQYF.

J is TRBJ1-2 and V is TRBV18; 11 bases fit TRBD1. The CDR3 consists of 14 residues. Unmatched junction bases numbered 8, after V lost 8 bases and J lost 6 bases. Germline V gene data show CDR1 as KGHSH and CDR2 as LQKENI. The CDR3 here is CASQDGQGANGYTF. The CDR3 nucleotides read TGTGCCAGCCAGGACGGACAGGGGGCGAATGGCTACACCTTC.

V gene TRBV19 combines with J gene TRBJ1-3; D is possibly TRBD1 (5 bases). Germline V gives CDR1 LNHDA, CDR2 SQIVND (reference sequence). V was shortened by 4 bases and J by 0 bases, with 13 bases between the two germline ends. The CDR3 spans 16 residues. CDR3 residues: CASSNLRDYSGNTIYF. CDR3 in DNA: TGTGCCAGTAGTAACCTCCGGGACTACTCTGGAAACACCATATATTTT.

This chain joins TRBV11-1 and TRBJ2-7; tentative D call: TRBD1 (5 bases). V was trimmed by 5 bases and J by 1 base, leaving 15 bases between them. The CDR3 covers 15 residues. Germline CDR1 reads SGHAT; CDR2 reads FQDESV (reference sequence). DNA of the CDR3: TGTGCCAGCAGCGCCACGACAGTCCCTTCCTACGAGCAGTACTTC. Encoded protein: CASSATTVPSYEQYF.

This clone came up a few times. V gene TRBV11-3 combines with J gene TRBJ2-1, with D perhaps TRBD1 (6 bases). The germline V gene encodes CDR1 SGHNT and CDR2 YENEEA. This CDR3 region has 16 residues. V was cut by 0 bases and J by 0 bases, with 9 bases left in between. The CDR3 reads CASSLEGQYSYNEQFF. The CDR3 DNA is TGTGCCAGCAGCTTAGAAGGACAGTACTCCTACAATGAGCAGTTCTTC. Full variable domain (rest looked up from reference TRBV11-3 and TRBJ2-1): EAGVVQSPRYKIIEKKQPVAFWCNPISGHNTLYWYLQNLGQGPELLIRYENEEAVDDSQLPKDRFSAERLKGVDSTLKIQPAELGDSAVYLCASSLEGQYSYNEQFFGPGTRLTVL.

This sequence joins TRBV29-1 and TRBJ2-3, with 12 bases aligning to TRBD2. Trimming cost V 1 base and J 1 base; bases outside gene matches: 6. CDR1 is SQVTM and CDR2 is ANQGSEA in the germline V gene. The CDR3 is 17 residues long. The CDR3 sequence: CSVEGSSGREGTDTQYF. The CDR3 DNA sequence: TGCAGCGTTGAAGGTTCTAGCGGGAGGGAGGGCACAGATACGCAGTATTTT.

The chain couples TRBV2 to TRBJ2-3; D gene uncertain. In germline, CDR1 is SNHLY, CDR2 FYNNEI. Trimming cost V 7 bases and J 1 base, with 12 bases left between them. The CDR3 is 14 residues long. The CDR3 DNA is TGTGCCAGCAACGTAGGAGAAGGCACAGATACGCAGTATTTT. It translates to CASNVGEGTDTQYF.

In its sample, this clone was seen once. This chain links TRBV10-3 with TRBJ2-7; 7 nucleotides agree with TRBD1. The ends lost 8 bases at V and 2 bases at J; junction bases unmatched: 9. Per germline, CDR1 ENHRY and CDR2 SYGVKD. CDR3 length equals 14 residues. For the CDR3, the DNA is TGTGCCATCGGAGCAGAGGGGGCAACCTACGAGCAGTACTTC. Amino acid sequence: CAIGAEGATYEQYF.

The genes are TRBV6-5 and TRBJ1-5; no clear D. Trimming left V 8 bases short and J 3 bases short, with 17 bases between. This CDR3 has 15 amino acids. CDR1 is MNHEY, CDR2 SVGAGI, per germline. CDR3 loop: CASAVIGLNNQPQHF. DNA of the CDR3: TGTGCCAGCGCCGTAATTGGGCTCAACAATCAGCCCCAGCATTTT.

This clone was seen a handful of times. This chain connects TRBV3-1 (or the pseudogene TRBV3-2) to TRBJ1-3; no firm D call. V shed 1 base and J shed 8 bases, with 12 bases lying between them. In germline, CDR1 is LGHDT, CDR2 YNNKEL (reference sequence). The CDR3 is 14 residues long. The chain's CDR3 is CASSQAQGRDTIYF. CDR3 nucleotides: TGTGCCAGCAGCCAAGCGCAAGGGCGGGACACCATATATTTT.

This chain joins TRBV29-1 and TRBJ1-4; D call uncertain. V was cut by 4 bases and J by 6 bases, with 9 bases left in between. Germline V CDR1 and CDR2: SQVTM, ANQGSEA. CDR3 length: 12 residues. This CDR3 reads CSVVGGDEKLFF. The CDR3 DNA reads TGCAGCGTTGTGGGCGGGGATGAAAAACTGTTTTTT.

The chain recombines TRBV24-1 with TRBJ2-1, with TRBD1 as a possible D gene (5 bases). V was pared by 5 bases and J by 4 bases, with 17 bases between. Germline V gives CDR1 KGHDR, CDR2 SFDVKD. The CDR3 is 16 amino acids. DNA of the CDR3: TGTGCCACCAGTGCCTCAGGGAAGGGGCATTACAATGAGCAGTTCTTC. Protein sequence: CATSASGKGHYNEQFF.

The chain uses TRBV7-6 and TRBJ2-5; 14 bases align to TRBD2. The CDR3 covers 18 residues. Germline lookup yields CDR1 SGHVS and CDR2 FNYEAQ. J gave up 4 bases and V 5 bases, and 12 bases lay outside the gene matches. This CDR3 is CASSPGLAGEAPSETQYF. The CDR3 DNA sequence: TGTGCCAGCAGCCCGGGACTAGCGGGAGAGGCCCCCTCAGAGACCCAGTACTTC.

V and J are TRBV20-1 and TRBJ2-7; tentatively, D is TRBD1 (5 bases). Trimming pared 5 bases from V and 2 bases from J, leaving 7 bases between. There are 11 residues in the CDR3. Germline CDR1 and CDR2: DFQATT and SNEGSKA (reference sequence). In DNA, the CDR3 is TGCAGTGCTTCGGACACCTACGAGCAGTACGTC. The encoded protein is CSASDTYEQYV.

The CDR3 DNA is TGTGCCAGCAGCTCTACCTGGGGCTTATCTACAGATACGCAGTATTTT. Translated: CASSSTWGLSTDTQYF. The chain couples TRBV9 to TRBJ2-3; D perhaps matches TRBD1 (5 bases). Germline V gene sequence: CDR1 SGDLS, CDR2 YYNGEE. V lost 4 bases and J lost 3, with 18 bases in between. There are 16 residues in the CDR3.